This TCR beta chain appears in the sequencing data of a study of blood T cell repertoires in COVID-19. For the study at large: Some COVID-19 samples were acute and others convalescent; all came from the United States, Italy and Spain. In each case, the material was cDNA or gDNA derived from T cells, B-cell-depleted T cells, or PBMCs.

This clone was seen a few times. Authors' data handling: How many nucleated cells were present was estimated from reference gene primer amplification. Sequenced by immunoSEQ multiplex PCR; TCRdb stores in-frame clones only, minus some. The DNA was the basis for D and trimming; V, J and clone size are from that table. The sample shows under 250,000 clones, more than 70% of them seen only once. The CDR3 has 13 amino acids. CDR1 MGHRA and CDR2 YSYEKL come from the germline V gene. V shed 2 bases, J shed 7 bases, and the junction held 4 bases outside the gene matches. The rearrangement links TRBV4-1 to TRBJ1-1, with 7 bases that match TRBD1. Sequencing was performed on peripheral blood. The origin of this receptor is a woman over 75 with acute or convalescent COVID-19. Written as DNA, the CDR3 is TGCGCCAGCAGCCAAAAAGGGACAGATGAAGCTTTCTTT. Translating gives CASSQKGTDEAFF.